Described below is a single T cell receptor (beta chain) sequence and its context. These data belong to a study of blood T cell repertoires in COVID-19. Study as a whole: Sources were T cells, B-cell-depleted T cells, or PBMCs; the material itself was cDNA or gDNA.

Participants came from fewer than 25 US areas, aged roughly 18 to 95 years. Up to 2 weeks before entering the study, exposed participants had met a COVID-19 case. Germline CDR1 is LNHDA and CDR2 is SQIVND (reference sequence). Trimming at V came to 3 bases and at J to 4 bases, leaving 1 base not matched to a gene. This CDR3 has 13 amino acids. Method: immunoSEQ multiplex PCR; TCRdb's copy keeps in-frame clones and lacks some. The sample carries approximately 310,000 clones, 75% to 90% recorded once. The clonotype originates from a woman aged 30 to 39 who had been exposed to COVID-19. The chain links TRBV19 to TRBJ1-2, with 8 nucleotides matching TRBD1. The sequencing sample was made of PBMCs or T cells enriched from blood (not recorded which). The CDR3 DNA sequence: TGTGCCAGTAGTATGACAGGGGCCTATGGCTACACCTTC. It codes for CASSMTGAYGYTF. Full variable domain (outside the CDR3, taken from reference TRBV19 and TRBJ1-2): DGGITQSPKYLFRKEGQNVTLSCEQNLNHDAMYWYRQDPGQGLRLIYYSQIVNDFQKGDIAEGYSVSREKKESFPLTVTSAQKNPTAFYLCASSMTGAYGYTFGSGTRLTVV.